The 11 T cell receptor beta chains below come from one sample, sequenced in a study of cytomegalovirus exposure and HLA in healthy donors listed by TCRdb under 2017. Library creation used the immunoSEQ multiplex PCR assay. For the multiplex PCR, a mixture combining 60 forward primers for TCR Vbeta segments and 13 reverse primers for TCR Jbeta segments was used. TCRdb's version of the immuneACCESS table is confined to in-frame rearrangements and falls short of the full clone set. An unresolved V gene accounts for under half of the shortfall where checked; the remainder is of unknown origin. The sample table lists some 190,000 clones, roughly 78% of them with a count of one. 1.5% to 2% of the sample lies in the top ten. Sequenced sample: PBMCs. These receptors were obtained from a woman in her thirties in good health and CMV-seronegative.

The chain couples TRBV5-1 to TRBJ1-1, with 7 bases matching TRBD1. The CDR3 extends over 14 amino acids. J was trimmed by 2 bases and V by 4 bases; bases with no gene match: 5. Germline lookup yields CDR1 SGHRS and CDR2 YFSETQ. In nucleotides, the CDR3 is TGCGCCAGCAGCCTGCAGGGGGGAAACACTGAAGCTTTCTTT. It specifies CASSLQGGNTEAFF.

The rearrangement uses TRBV13 and TRBJ1-5; D is unresolved. From germline, CDR1 is PRHDT and CDR2 FYEKMQ (reference sequence). The CDR3 covers 15 residues. The V end lost 4 bases, the J end lost 6 bases, and 16 bases lay between the germline ends. CDR3 residues: CASSYSGQVGQPQHF. The CDR3 DNA reads as TGTGCCAGCAGCTATAGTGGGCAGGTCGGTCAGCCCCAGCATTTT. Together with reference TRBV13 and TRBJ1-5, the CDR3 gives the full variable domain: AAGVIQSPRHLIKEKRETATLKCYPIPRHDTVYWYQQGPGQDPQFLISFYEKMQSDKGSIPDRFSAQQFSDYHSELNMSSLELGDSALYFCASSYSGQVGQPQHFGDGTRLSIL.

The chain uses TRBV6-1 and TRBJ2-7; tentative D call: TRBD2 (5 bases). Germline V CDR1 and CDR2: MNHNS, SASEGT. Deletions cut 5 bases from V and 9 bases from J, with 20 bases between. There are 14 residues in the CDR3. The CDR3 DNA follows: TGTGCCAGCAGTTGGGGAGCAGACGACATGGGGCAGTACTTC. As protein: CASSWGADDMGQYF.

The gene calls are TRBV5-1 and TRBJ1-2; weak D call: TRBD1 (6 bases). V lost 3 bases and J lost 4, with 19 bases in between. There are 16 residues in the CDR3. Looked up from germline, CDR1 is SGHRS and CDR2 is YFSETQ. The CDR3 sequence is CASSSVSTGQIYGYTF. The CDR3 nucleotides are TGCGCCAGCAGCTCCGTTTCGACAGGACAGATCTATGGCTACACCTTC.

The genes are TRBV9 and TRBJ2-7; a weak D match, TRBD2 (5 bases). Germline loops: CDR1 SGDLS, CDR2 YYNGEE. V was trimmed by 0 bases and J by 4 bases, leaving 8 bases between them. The CDR3 consists of 13 residues. In nucleotides, the CDR3 is TGTGCCAGCAGCGTAGAAGGGAGTTACGAGCAGTACTTC. Translating it yields CASSVEGSYEQYF.

The V and J genes are TRBV27 and TRBJ2-7, with 10 bases aligning to TRBD1. V shed 2 bases, J shed 0 bases, and the junction held 10 bases outside the gene matches. The CDR3 totals 18 residues. CDR1 is MNHEY and CDR2 is SMNVEV in the germline V gene (reference sequence). The CDR3 DNA follows: TGTGCCAGCAGTTTAGACATAGGAGGGACAGGGGCCTCCTACGAGCAGTACTTC. Translated: CASSLDIGGTGASYEQYF.

This chain uses TRBV19 with TRBJ1-1, with TRBD1 matching over 7 bases. J gave up 4 bases and V 10 bases, and 15 bases lay outside the gene matches. The CDR3 covers 15 residues. Germline CDR1 and CDR2: LNHDA and SQIVND (reference sequence). The CDR3 DNA reads TGTGCCACCAGATATGAACAGACAGGGCCCACTGAAGCTTTCTTT. The encoded protein is CATRYEQTGPTEAFF.

J is TRBJ1-6 and V is TRBV27; TRBD1 is a possible D gene (5 bases). V dropped 7 bases and J dropped 5 bases, with 18 bases sitting between them. The CDR3 contains 16 residues. The germline V gene encodes CDR1 MNHEY and CDR2 SMNVEV (reference sequence). Here the CDR3 reads CASTNTGLRDNSPLHF. CDR3 DNA: TGTGCCAGCACCAATACAGGCCTTCGAGATAATTCACCCCTCCACTTT.

V usage is TRBV6-1 and J usage is TRBJ2-5, with TRBD2 matching 8 bases. Judging by the DNA end, TRBJ2-7 fits better; the J call may be wrong. The CDR3 runs to 16 residues. Germline V gene data show CDR1 as MNHNS and CDR2 as SASEGT. For the CDR3, the DNA is TGTGCCAGCAGTGCCGCAAGCGGGGGCCCATCCTACGAGCAGTACTTC. Translation: CASSAASGGPSYEQYF.

This clone has a handful of counts. In nucleotides, the CDR3 is TGTGCCAGCAGCTTGGGGACAGGGGATCAGCCCCAGCATTTT. This encodes CASSLGTGDQPQHF. The chain links TRBV5-6 to TRBJ1-5; 9 bases align to TRBD1. Germline V gene sequence: CDR1 SGHDT, CDR2 YYEEEE. V lost 0 bases, J lost 5 bases, and 0 bases stayed unmatched. The CDR3 loop spans 14 amino acids.

This clone came up a few times. The chain couples TRBV6-5 to TRBJ1-1; TRBD1 matches 7 bases. CDR3 length: 15 residues. V lost 7 bases to trimming and J lost 1 base; unmatched junction nucleotides: 9. Germline-derived CDR1 and CDR2 are MNHEY and SVGAGI. The CDR3 DNA follows: TGTGCCAGCACACAGGGGTTGGTCCCGAACACTGAAGCTTTCTTT. Its translation: CASTQGLVPNTEAFF.